This entry lists 10 T cell receptor beta chains sequenced from one sample in a study of T cell clones after liver transplantation. Assay: immunoSEQ multiplex PCR; the TCRdb copy retains only in-frame clones and omits some. In the table there are some 70,000 clones, about 80% of which are singletons. The sequencing used CD4+ T cells from blood, collected before liver transplant. The receptors stem from a human donor who received a liver transplant.

This clone was seen only a few times. The chain uses TRBV28 and TRBJ2-7, with a possible D match to TRBD2 (6 bases). The length of the CDR3 is 14 residues. Germline V gene lookup returns CDR1 MDHEN and CDR2 SYDVKM. The V end was cut by 3 bases, the J end by 0 bases, with 9 bases between. As DNA, the CDR3 is TGTGCCAGCAGTTTCGGAGGGTCCTCCTACGAGCAGTACTTC. Translated, it gives CASSFGGSSYEQYF.

The V and J genes are TRBV15 and TRBJ2-1, with 11 bases aligning to TRBD2. The germline CDR1 and CDR2 sequences are LNHNV and YYDKDF (reference sequence). This CDR3 spans 17 amino acids. Trimming at V came to 1 base and at J to 5 bases, leaving 7 bases not matched to a gene. CDR3 loop: CATSRGYSGRANNEQFF. In nucleotides, the CDR3 is TGTGCCACCAGCAGAGGGTATAGCGGGAGGGCCAACAATGAGCAGTTCTTC.

The chain links TRBV10-1 to TRBJ2-1; 7 nucleotides line up with TRBD2. Germline V gives CDR1 WNHNN, CDR2 SYGVQD (reference sequence). The V and J ends lost 3 bases and 12 bases, in that order; junction bases with no gene match: 11. The length of the CDR3 is 14 residues. The CDR3 sequence is CASSDPGRGGAQFF. The CDR3 coding sequence is TGCGCCAGCAGTGACCCTGGGAGGGGAGGGGCGCAGTTCTTC.

The chain joins TRBV29-1 to TRBJ1-1; the D gene is possibly TRBD1 (6 bases). V was cut by 3 bases and J by 4 bases, with 15 bases left in between. Germline V lookup: CDR1 SQVTM, CDR2 ANQGSEA. CDR3 length: 14 amino acids. The chain's CDR3 is CSVEGAGVGTEAFF. CDR3 coding DNA: TGCAGCGTTGAGGGGGCAGGTGTTGGCACTGAAGCTTTCTTT.

The chain has TRBV6-6 and TRBJ2-3; D gene unclear. V was clipped by 7 bases and J by 2 bases, with 7 bases between them. The germline V gene encodes CDR1 MNHNY and CDR2 SVGAGI (reference sequence). The CDR3 totals 12 residues. CDR3 DNA: TGTGCCAGCACGGACCCCACAGATACGCAGTATTTT. Its translation is CASTDPTDTQYF.

The gene calls are TRBV5-1 and TRBJ1-4; no clear D gene. Germline CDR1 reads SGHRS; CDR2 reads YFSETQ. This CDR3 has 17 residues. The V and J ends lost 0 bases and 4 bases respectively, with 16 bases between them. The CDR3 spells CASSLEGNFDNNEKLFF. The CDR3 DNA is TGCGCCAGCAGCTTGGAGGGTAATTTCGATAATAATGAAAAACTGTTTTTT. Full variable domain (outside the CDR3, taken from reference TRBV5-1 and TRBJ1-4): KAGVTQTPRYLIKTRGQQVTLSCSPISGHRSVSWYQQTPGQGLQFLFEYFSETQRNKGNFPGRFSGRQFSNSRSEMNVSTLELGDSALYLCASSLEGNFDNNEKLFFGSGTQLSVL.

The J gene is TRBJ2-7, the V gene TRBV4-3, with TRBD2 identical over 12 bases. The CDR3 contains 15 residues. The junction had 3 bases not matched to a gene; V was cut back by 5 bases and J by 1 base. Germline loops: CDR1 LGHNA, CDR2 YSLEER. The CDR3 DNA sequence: TGCGCCAGCAGCGCCGGACTAGCGGGATCCTACGAGCAGTACTTC. The encoded protein is CASSAGLAGSYEQYF.

V usage is TRBV6-6 and J usage is TRBJ2-7; D perhaps matches TRBD1 (7 bases). Germline CDR1 and CDR2: MNHNY and SVGAGI (reference sequence). V shed 5 bases and J shed 1 base, with 15 bases lying between them. The CDR3 spans 15 residues. The CDR3 DNA reads as TGTGCCAGCAGTCCCCGCCAGGGGGGTTCCTACGAGCAGTACTTC. Encoded protein: CASSPRQGGSYEQYF.

The chain uses TRBV6-1 and TRBJ2-3, with D possibly TRBD1 on 6 matching bases. The CDR3 loop spans 14 amino acids. In germline, CDR1 is MNHNS, CDR2 SASEGT. V lost 7 bases and J 4 bases, leaving 15 bases between the germline ends. CDR3 amino acids: CASTNRAYPDTQYF. DNA of the CDR3: TGTGCCAGCACTAACAGGGCCTATCCAGATACGCAGTATTTT.

The CDR3 is CASSWGRAQETQYF. The DNA for the CDR3 is TGTGCCAGCAGCTGGGGGAGGGCCCAAGAGACCCAGTACTTC. This chain joins TRBV11-2 and TRBJ2-5, with 7 bases matching TRBD2. This CDR3 contains 14 residues. Trimming took 4 bases from V and 1 from J; bases not matched to a gene: 3. CDR1 is SGHAT, CDR2 FQNNGV, per germline.